This is a list of T cell receptor beta chains from one sample in a study of CD8+ T cells in alopecia areata. Measured with immunoSEQ multiplex PCR; TCRdb has only the in-frame clones, and not every one. This sample has roughly 140,000 clones, with approximately 56% found just once. Sequences were obtained from CD8+ T cells sorted from blood. Receptors were obtained from a human donor in good health. Both conserved end residues are part of each CDR3. The order of the fields is CDR3 protein, CDR3 DNA, clone size, J gene, V gene, D gene. A D gene is named only where the DNA matches it firmly. A row's size may be missing; if present it is once, few, many or a size class.

CASSLVGSALAKNIQYF | TGTGCCAGCAGCTTAGTAGGGTCAGCCTTAGCCAAAAACATTCAGTACTTC | NA | TRBJ2-4 | TRBV7-8 | NA
CASRTQGIAYGYTF | TGTGCCAGCAGAACGCAGGGGATCGCCTATGGCTACACCTTC | once | TRBJ1-2 | TRBV6-4 | NA
CAWRETGNTEAFF | TGTGCCTGGAGGGAAACAGGGAACACTGAAGCTTTCTTT | NA | TRBJ1-1 | TRBV30 | NA
CASSFSRGSYEQYF | TGCGCCAGCAGCTTCTCGCGGGGGTCCTACGAGCAGTACTTC | few | TRBJ2-7 | TRBV5-1 | TRBD2
CASGASDRYTEAFF | TGTGCTAGTGGTGCGTCCGACAGGTACACTGAAGCTTTCTTT | NA | TRBJ1-1 | TRBV12-5 | NA
CASSVGPEQFF | TGCGCCAGCAGTGTGGGGCCTGAGCAGTTCTTC | NA | TRBJ2-1 | TRBV4-1 | NA
CSVEDQTSEYEQFF | TGCAGCGTTGAAGACCAGACTAGCGAGTATGAGCAGTTCTTC | NA | TRBJ2-1 | TRBV29-1 | TRBD2
CASSLLEGAQETQYF | TGTGCCAGCAGCTTGTTGGAGGGAGCCCAAGAGACCCAGTACTTC | few | TRBJ2-5 | TRBV5-6 | NA
CASSLSVTSGRGGELFF | TGTGCCAGCAGTTTATCAGTGACTAGCGGGAGAGGGGGGGAGCTGTTTTTT | NA | TRBJ2-2 | TRBV27 | TRBD2
CSVVGTVSPGVAEEGRPDTQYF | TGCAGCGTTGTTGGGACAGTTTCTCCCGGGGTAGCGGAGGAGGGCCGCCCAGATACGCAGTATTTT | NA | TRBJ2-3 | TRBV29-1 | NA
CASSVPPGADTEAFF | TGTGCCAGCAGTGTCCCCCCGGGGGCTGACACTGAAGCTTTCTTT | once | TRBJ1-1 | TRBV2 | NA
CASSLGPAGGPPDTQYF | TGCGCCAGCAGCTTGGGCCCAGCGGGAGGGCCTCCAGATACGCAGTATTTT | NA | TRBJ2-3 | TRBV5-1 | TRBD2
CATSHKSSYEQYF | TGTGCCACCTCCCACAAAAGCTCCTACGAGCAGTACTTC | few | TRBJ2-7 | TRBV19 | NA
CASSLSGSSYEQYF | TGTGCCAGCAGCTTATCAGGGAGCTCCTACGAGCAGTACTTC | NA | TRBJ2-7 | TRBV11-2 | NA
CASSLTGDTQYF | TGTGCCAGCAGCTTAACGGGAGATACGCAGTATTTT | NA | TRBJ2-3 | TRBV11-2 | NA
CASKGQGNTDTQYF | TGTGCCAGCAAGGGACAGGGGAACACAGATACGCAGTATTTT | NA | TRBJ2-3 | TRBV2 | TRBD1
CASSIWGRGQPQHF | TGTGCCAGTAGTATTTGGGGGCGAGGGCAGCCCCAGCATTTT | NA | TRBJ1-5 | TRBV19 | NA
CASSQAASHETQYF | TGCGCCAGCAGCCAAGCGGCTAGTCATGAGACCCAGTACTTC | NA | TRBJ2-5 | TRBV4-1 | NA
CASSVGNSMNTEAFF | TGTGCCAGCAGCGTAGGAAACAGCATGAACACTGAAGCTTTCTTT | NA | TRBJ1-1 | TRBV9 | NA
CAISGGREATYEQYF | TGTGCCATCAGTGGGGGGCGGGAGGCCACGTACGAGCAGTACTTC | NA | TRBJ2-7 | TRBV10-3 | TRBD2
CASSQESVSGRSYEQYF | TGCGCCAGCAGCCAAGAATCGGTGAGCGGGAGATCCTACGAGCAGTACTTC | NA | TRBJ2-7 | TRBV4-1 | TRBD2
CASSIEPADGQPQHF | TGTGCCAGTAGTATAGAACCCGCGGATGGACAGCCCCAGCATTTT | NA | TRBJ1-5 | TRBV19 | NA